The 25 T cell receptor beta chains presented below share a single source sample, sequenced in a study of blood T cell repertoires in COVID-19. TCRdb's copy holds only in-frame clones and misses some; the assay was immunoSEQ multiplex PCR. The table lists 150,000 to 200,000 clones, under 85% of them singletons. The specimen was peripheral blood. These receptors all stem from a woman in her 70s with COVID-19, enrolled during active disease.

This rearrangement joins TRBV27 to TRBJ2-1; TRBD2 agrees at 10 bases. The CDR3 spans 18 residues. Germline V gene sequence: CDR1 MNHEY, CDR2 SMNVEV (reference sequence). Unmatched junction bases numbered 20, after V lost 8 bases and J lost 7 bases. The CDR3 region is CASANHNGLAAGGNEQFF. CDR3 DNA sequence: TGTGCCAGCGCTAACCACAATGGACTAGCGGCTGGGGGGAATGAGCAGTTCTTC.

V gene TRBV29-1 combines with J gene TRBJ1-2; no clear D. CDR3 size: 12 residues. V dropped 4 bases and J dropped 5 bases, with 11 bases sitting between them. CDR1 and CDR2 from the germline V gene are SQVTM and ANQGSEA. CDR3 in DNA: TGCAGCGTTGGAACAGTCAGTTATGGCTACACCTTC. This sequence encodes CSVGTVSYGYTF.

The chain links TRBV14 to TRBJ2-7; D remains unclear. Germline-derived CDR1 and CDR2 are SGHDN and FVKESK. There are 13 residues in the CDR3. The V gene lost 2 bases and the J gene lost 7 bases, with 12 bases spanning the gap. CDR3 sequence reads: CASSQIPPREQYF. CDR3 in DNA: TGTGCCAGCAGCCAAATACCCCCTAGAGAGCAGTACTTC.

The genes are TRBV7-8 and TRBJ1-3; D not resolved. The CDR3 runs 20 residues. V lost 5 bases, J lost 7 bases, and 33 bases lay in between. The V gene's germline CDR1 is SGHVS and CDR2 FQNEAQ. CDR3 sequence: CASSPTPRRAPHEVWNTIYF. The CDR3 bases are TGTGCCAGCAGCCCCACCCCCCGGAGGGCCCCCCACGAGGTGTGGAACACCATATATTTT.

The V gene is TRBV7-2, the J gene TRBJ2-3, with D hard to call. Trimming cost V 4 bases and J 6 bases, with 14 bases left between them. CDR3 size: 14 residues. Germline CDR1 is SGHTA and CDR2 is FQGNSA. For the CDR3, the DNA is TGTGCCAGCAGCTCGGGTAGTCCTCTCGATACGCAGTATTTT. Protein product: CASSSGSPLDTQYF.

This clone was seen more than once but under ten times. Written as DNA, the CDR3 is TGCGCCAGCAGTCGAATGGCCTTGACTAGCGGGACCAGCGCGAACACCGGGGAGCTGTTTTTT. The encoded protein is CASSRMALTSGTSANTGELFF. V usage is TRBV4-3 and J usage is TRBJ2-2, with 11 bases lining up with TRBD2. Germline CDR1 LGHNA, CDR2 YSLEER. With 6 bases clipped from V and 0 bases from J, the junction kept 18 bases outside the gene matches. The CDR3 contains 21 residues.

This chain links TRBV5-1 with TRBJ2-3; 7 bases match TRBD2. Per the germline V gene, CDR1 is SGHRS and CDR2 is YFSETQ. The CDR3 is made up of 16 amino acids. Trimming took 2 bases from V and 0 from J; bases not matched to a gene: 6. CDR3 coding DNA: TGCGCCAGCAGCTTCCTCGCTAGCGGAAGCACAGATACGCAGTATTTT. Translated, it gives CASSFLASGSTDTQYF.

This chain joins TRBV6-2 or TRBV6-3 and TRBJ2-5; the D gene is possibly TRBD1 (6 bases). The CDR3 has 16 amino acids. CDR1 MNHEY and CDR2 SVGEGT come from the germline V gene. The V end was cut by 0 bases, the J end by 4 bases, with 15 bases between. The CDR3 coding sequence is TGTGCCAGCAGTTACTCGGACGTGGGGGCTGGAGAGACCCAGTACTTC. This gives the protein CASSYSDVGAGETQYF.

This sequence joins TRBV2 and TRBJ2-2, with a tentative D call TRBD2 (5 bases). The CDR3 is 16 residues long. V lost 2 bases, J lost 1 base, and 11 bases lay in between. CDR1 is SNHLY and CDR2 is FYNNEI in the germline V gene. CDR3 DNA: TGTGCCAGCAGTGAATCAGCGGTGAGGAACACCGGGGAGCTGTTTTTT. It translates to CASSESAVRNTGELFF.

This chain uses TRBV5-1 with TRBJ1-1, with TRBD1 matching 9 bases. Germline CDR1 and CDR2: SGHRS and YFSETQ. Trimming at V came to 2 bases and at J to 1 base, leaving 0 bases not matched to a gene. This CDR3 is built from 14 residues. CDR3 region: CASSLQGANTEAFF. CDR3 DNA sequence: TGCGCCAGCAGCTTACAGGGGGCGAACACTGAAGCTTTCTTT.

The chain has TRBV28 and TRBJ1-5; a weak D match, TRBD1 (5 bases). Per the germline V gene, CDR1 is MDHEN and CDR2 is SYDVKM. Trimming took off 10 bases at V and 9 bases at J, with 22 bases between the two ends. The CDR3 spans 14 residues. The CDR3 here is CATTDGGSARPQHF. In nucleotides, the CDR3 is TGTGCCACTACGGACGGGGGGTCGGCGCGGCCCCAGCATTTT.

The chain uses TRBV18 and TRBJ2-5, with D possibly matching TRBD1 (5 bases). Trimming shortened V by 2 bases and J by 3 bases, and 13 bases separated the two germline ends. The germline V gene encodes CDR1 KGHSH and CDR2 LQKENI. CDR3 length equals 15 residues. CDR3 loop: CASSPVREVKETQYF. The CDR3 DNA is TGTGCCAGCTCACCAGTCAGGGAAGTTAAAGAGACCCAGTACTTC.

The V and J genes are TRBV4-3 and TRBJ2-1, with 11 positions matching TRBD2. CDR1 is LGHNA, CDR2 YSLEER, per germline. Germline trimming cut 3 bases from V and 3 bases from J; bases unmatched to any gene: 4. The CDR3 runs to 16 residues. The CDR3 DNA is TGCGCCAGCAGCCAGGAGACTAGCGGGATCTACAATGAGCAGTTCTTC. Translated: CASSQETSGIYNEQFF.

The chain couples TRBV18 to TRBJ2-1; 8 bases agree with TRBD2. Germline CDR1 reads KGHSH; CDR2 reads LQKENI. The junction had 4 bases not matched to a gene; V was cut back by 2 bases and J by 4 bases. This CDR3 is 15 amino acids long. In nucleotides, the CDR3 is TGTGCCAGCTCACCAACGCGGGAGGCATACAATGAGCAGTTCTTC. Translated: CASSPTREAYNEQFF.

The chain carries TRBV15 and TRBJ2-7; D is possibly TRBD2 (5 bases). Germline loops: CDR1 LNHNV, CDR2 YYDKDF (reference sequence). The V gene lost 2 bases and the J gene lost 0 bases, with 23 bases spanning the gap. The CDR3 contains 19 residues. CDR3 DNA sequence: TGTGCCACCAGCAGATACGGATACGGTGGTACGGACTTCTCCTACGAGCAGTACTTC. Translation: CATSRYGYGGTDFSYEQYF.

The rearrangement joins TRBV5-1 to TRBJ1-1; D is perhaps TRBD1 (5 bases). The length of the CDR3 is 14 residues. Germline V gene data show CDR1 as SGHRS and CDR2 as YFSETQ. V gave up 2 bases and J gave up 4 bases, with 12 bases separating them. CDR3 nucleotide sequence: TGCGCCAGCAGCTTCGCCCAGGGTGGCACTGAAGCTTTCTTT. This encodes CASSFAQGGTEAFF. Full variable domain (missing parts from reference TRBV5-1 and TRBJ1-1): KAGVTQTPRYLIKTRGQQVTLSCSPISGHRSVSWYQQTPGQGLQFLFEYFSETQRNKGNFPGRFSGRQFSNSRSEMNVSTLELGDSALYLCASSFAQGGTEAFFGQGTRLTVV.

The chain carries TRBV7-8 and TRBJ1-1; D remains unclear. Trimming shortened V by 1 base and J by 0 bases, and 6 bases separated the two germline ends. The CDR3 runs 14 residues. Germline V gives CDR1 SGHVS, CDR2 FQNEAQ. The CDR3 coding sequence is TGTGCCAGCAGCTTAGTCTTAATGAACACTGAAGCTTTCTTT. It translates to CASSLVLMNTEAFF. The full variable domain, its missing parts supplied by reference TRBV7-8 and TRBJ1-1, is GAGVSQSPRYKVAKRGQDVALRCDPISGHVSLFWYQQALGQGPEFLTYFQNEAQLDKSGLPSDRFFAERPEGSVSTLKIQRTQQEDSAVYLCASSLVLMNTEAFFGQGTRLTVV.

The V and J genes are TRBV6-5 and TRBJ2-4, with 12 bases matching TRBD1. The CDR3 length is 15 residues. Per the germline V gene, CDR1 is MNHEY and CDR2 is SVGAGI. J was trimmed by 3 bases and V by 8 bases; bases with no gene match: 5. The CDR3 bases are TGTGCCAGCTCTGGGACAGGGGGCTTCAAAAACATTCAGTACTTC. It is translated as CASSGTGGFKNIQYF.

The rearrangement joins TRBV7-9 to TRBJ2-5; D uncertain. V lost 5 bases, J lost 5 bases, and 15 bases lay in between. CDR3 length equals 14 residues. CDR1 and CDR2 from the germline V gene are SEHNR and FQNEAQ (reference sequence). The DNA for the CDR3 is TGTGCCAGCAGCCTCTCCCGGGTTGGGGAGACCCAGTACTTC. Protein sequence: CASSLSRVGETQYF.

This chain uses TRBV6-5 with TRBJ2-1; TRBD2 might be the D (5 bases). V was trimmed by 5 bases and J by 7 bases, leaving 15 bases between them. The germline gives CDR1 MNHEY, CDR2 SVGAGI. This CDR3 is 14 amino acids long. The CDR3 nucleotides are TGTGCCAGCAGTCAGAGCGGTGGCGGGAATGAGCAGTTCTTC. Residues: CASSQSGGGNEQFF.

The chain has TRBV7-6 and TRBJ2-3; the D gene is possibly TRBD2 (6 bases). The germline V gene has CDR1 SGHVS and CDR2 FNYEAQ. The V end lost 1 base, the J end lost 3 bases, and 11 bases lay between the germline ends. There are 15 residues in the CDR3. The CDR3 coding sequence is TGTGCCAGCAGCTTAGTTGGGGCGGGGACAGATACGCAGTATTTT. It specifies CASSLVGAGTDTQYF.

This CDR3 is CASSDWGTSGYNEQFF. The CDR3 bases are TGTGCCAGCAGCGACTGGGGGACTAGCGGGTACAATGAGCAGTTCTTC. The V and J genes are TRBV28 and TRBJ2-1; 12 bases agree with TRBD2. The length of the CDR3 is 16 residues. Germline-derived CDR1 and CDR2 are MDHEN and SYDVKM. V was clipped by 6 bases and J by 4 bases; unmatched bases: 7.

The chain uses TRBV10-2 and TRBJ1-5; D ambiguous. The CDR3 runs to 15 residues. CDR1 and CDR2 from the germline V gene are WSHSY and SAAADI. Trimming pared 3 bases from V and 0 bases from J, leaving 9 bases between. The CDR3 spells CASSDTDFSNQPQHF. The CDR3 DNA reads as TGCGCCAGCAGTGACACGGACTTTAGCAATCAGCCCCAGCATTTT.

CDR3: CASSPTSDAYEQYF. CDR3 DNA: TGTGCCAGCTCACCGACATCTGACGCCTACGAGCAGTACTTC. This chain connects TRBV18 to TRBJ2-7; D unresolved. V lost 3 bases and J lost 2, with 11 bases in between. The CDR3 has 14 amino acids. Germline V gene sequence: CDR1 KGHSH, CDR2 LQKENI. The entire variable domain, with the rest obtained from reference TRBV18 and TRBJ2-7, is as follows: NAGVMQNPRHLVRRRGQEARLRCSPMKGHSHVYWYRQLPEEGLKFMVYLQKENIIDESGMPKERFSAEFPKEGPSILRIQQVVRGDSAAYFCASSPTSDAYEQYFGPGTRLTVT.

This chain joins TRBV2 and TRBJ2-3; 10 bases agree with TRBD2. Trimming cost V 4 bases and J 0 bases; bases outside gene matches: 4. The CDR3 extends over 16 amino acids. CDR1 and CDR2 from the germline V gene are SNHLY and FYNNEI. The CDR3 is CASSGLAGISTDTQYF. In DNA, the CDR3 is TGTGCCAGCAGTGGACTAGCGGGTATTAGCACAGATACGCAGTATTTT. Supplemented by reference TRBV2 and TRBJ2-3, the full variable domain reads EPEVTQTPSHQVTQMGQEVILRCVPISNHLYFYWYRQILGQKVEFLVSFYNNEISEKSEIFDDQFSVERPDGSNFTLKIRSTKLEDSAMYFCASSGLAGISTDTQYFGPGTRLTVL.